This T cell receptor (beta chain) was captured in a study of T cells in Graves' hyperthyroidism and ophthalmopathy. Study in general: Peripheral blood was drawn at first diagnosis, prior to all treatment. Findings and caveats of the study: Progression to ophthalmopathy was predicted a median of roughly seven months early.

This clonotype was counted at least ten times. Its target is unknown. Amplified TCR beta CDR3 regions derived from RNA transcripts. The HTBI set primed first-round TCR CDR3 RT-PCR. TCRdb processed the multiplex PCR reads anew with MiXCR; each CDR3 protein has one entry. The repertoire holds some 440,000 distinct CDR3 sequences, with less than 20% as singletons. The sequenced material came from blood. This clonotype was sampled from a woman between 18 and 29 years old with Graves' hyperthyroidism.

The CDR3 DNA reads TGTGCCAGCAGTTACAATGATCGCGGCCAAGAGACCCAGTACTTC. It encodes CASSYNDRGQETQYF. The rearrangement joins TRBV6-6 to TRBJ2-5; D is undetermined. The germline V and J ends were trimmed by 2 bases and 1 base, with 11 bases remaining between them. This CDR3 comprises 15 residues. Germline CDR1 and CDR2: MNHNY and SVGAGI (reference sequence).